The 3 T cell receptor beta chains in this list originate from one sample, sequenced in a study of blood T cell repertoires in COVID-19. Data came from immunoSEQ multiplex PCR; TCRdb stores just in-frame clones and leaves some out. The sample holds about 200,000 clones, about 92% seen once. Sequenced sample: peripheral blood. The receptors were sampled from a man aged 25 to 40 with acute or convalescent COVID-19.

This chain connects TRBV19 to TRBJ1-2, with TRBD1 as a possible D gene (6 bases). This CDR3 has 14 amino acids. Germline assignment: CDR1 LNHDA and CDR2 SQIVND (reference sequence). The ends were cut back, 10 bases at V and 0 bases at J, with 15 bases in the middle. CDR3 DNA: TGTGCCAACTCCACAGGGAACCCTAACTATGGCTACACCTTC. Translated: CANSTGNPNYGYTF.

The table lists this clone with a few counts. At one end the junction does not follow the germline gene, possibly because of a read error. V usage is TRBV5-1 and J usage is TRBJ2-7, with D possibly matching TRBD2 (6 bases). The CDR3 has 13 residues. The V gene's germline CDR1 is SGHRS and CDR2 YFSETQ. CDR3 coding DNA: TGCGCCAGCAGCTTTGTGTTTGAGACGGGACTCTCCTTC. It codes for CASSFVFETGLSF.

J is TRBJ1-1 and V is TRBV30, with a possible D match to TRBD1 (5 bases). Per germline, CDR1 GTSNPN and CDR2 SVGIG (reference sequence). This CDR3 spans 17 amino acids. The germline V and J ends were trimmed by 0 bases and 0 bases, with 17 bases remaining between them. CDR3 in amino acids: CAWSVLVGTSLNTEAFF. CDR3 coding DNA: TGTGCCTGGAGTGTACTAGTAGGGACTTCGCTGAACACTGAAGCTTTCTTT.